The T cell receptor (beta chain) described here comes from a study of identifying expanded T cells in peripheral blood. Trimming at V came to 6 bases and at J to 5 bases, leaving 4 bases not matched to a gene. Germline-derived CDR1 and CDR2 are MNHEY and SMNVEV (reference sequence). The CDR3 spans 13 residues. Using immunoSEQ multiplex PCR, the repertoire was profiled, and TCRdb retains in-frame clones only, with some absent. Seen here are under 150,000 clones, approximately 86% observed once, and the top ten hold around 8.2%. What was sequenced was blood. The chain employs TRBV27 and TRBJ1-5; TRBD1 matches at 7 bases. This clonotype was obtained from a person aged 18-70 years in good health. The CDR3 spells CASSLTGDQPQHF. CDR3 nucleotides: TGTGCCAGCAGCCTAACAGGGGATCAGCCCCAGCATTTT.